This is a list of T cell receptor beta chains from one sample in a study of T cell responses to AZD1222 COVID-19 vaccine. Sequencing was performed with immunoSEQ multiplex PCR; in TCRdb, only in-frame clones are kept and a portion is missing. This table holds around 85,000 clones, about 90% found once. The source was peripheral blood, collected 28 days after the second AZD1222 dose. All receptors come from an adult who received the AZD1222 COVID-19 vaccine. The CDR3 runs from the conserved cysteine through the conserved F or W. The D gene is left open where the match is weak. Some rows mark clone size as missing; the rest say once, few, many or name a class of expanded clone.

D gene	V gene	clone size	J gene	CDR3 length	CDR3 DNA	CDR3 protein
NA	TRBV4-3	NA	TRBJ1-1	19	TGCGCCAGCAGCCAAGATTACAGCTTCGCGGCCAGGGGGAACACTGAAGCTTTCTTT	CASSQDYSFAARGNTEAFF
TRBD1	TRBV2	NA	TRBJ2-7	16	TGTGCCAGCAGCCAACAGGGGCCGCTTAACTCCCACGAGCAGTACTTC	CASSQQGPLNSHEQYF
NA	TRBV28	NA	TRBJ1-6	17	TGTGCCAGCAGTTTTTTCTCGATAGGGACTAATAATTCACCCCTCCACTTT	CASSFFSIGTNNSPLHF
NA	TRBV7-3	NA	TRBJ2-2	15	TGTGCCAGCAAGTTAACGGTTCGGGACACCGGGGAGCTGTTTTTT	CASKLTVRDTGELFF
NA	TRBV30	NA	TRBJ2-5	11	TGTGCCTGGAGGTTACTAGAGGCCCAGTACTTC	CAWRLLEAQYF
NA	TRBV5-5	NA	TRBJ2-7	13	TGTGCCAGCAGCTCTCCGGGACGGTACGAGCAGTACTTC	CASSSPGRYEQYF
NA	TRBV7-3	NA	TRBJ1-1	14	TGTGCCAGCAGCTTAACAGGTGGGGACACTGAAGCTTTCTTT	CASSLTGGDTEAFF
NA	TRBV6-4	NA	TRBJ2-7	15	TGTGCCAGCAGTGACTCCCGGGGGTCCGTCTACGAGCAGTACTTC	CASSDSRGSVYEQYF
NA	TRBV7-2	NA	TRBJ2-2	14	TGTGCCAGCAGCTCGACCAGGGGAACCGGGGAGCTGTTTTTT	CASSSTRGTGELFF
NA	TRBV11-2	NA	TRBJ2-3	16	TGTGCCAGCAGCTTAGAACCAATGCATTTTGGGGATACGCAGTATTTT	CASSLEPMHFGDTQYF
TRBD1	TRBV29-1	NA	TRBJ2-5	15	TGCAGCGTTGAAGGACAGGGGCGACTCCAAGAGACCCAGTACTTC	CSVEGQGRLQETQYF
TRBD1	TRBV28	NA	TRBJ1-2	13	TGTGCCAGCAAAAGGGGGCGGGACTATGGCTACACCTTC	CASKRGRDYGYTF
NA	TRBV5-6	NA	TRBJ1-1	13	TGTGCCAGCCTTAAGATCGGGAACACTGAAGCTTTCTTT	CASLKIGNTEAFF
TRBD1	TRBV4-1	few	TRBJ2-7	14	TGCGCCAGCAGCCAAGCGACAGGGCGAGGCGAGCAGTACTTC	CASSQATGRGEQYF
NA	TRBV24-1	NA	TRBJ1-5	12	TGTGCCACCAGTCACGTGGGCCAGCCCCAGCATTTT	CATSHVGQPQHF
NA	TRBV7-3	once	TRBJ1-1	13	TGTGCCAGCAGCTTCGTATTGAACACTGAAGCTTTCTTT	CASSFVLNTEAFF
NA	TRBV4-1	once	TRBJ1-1	17	TGCGCCAGCAGCCGATCCCTTCGTGGGGGGGGGAGCACTGAAGCTTTCTTT	CASSRSLRGGGSTEAFF
TRBD2	TRBV27	NA	TRBJ2-5	15	TGTGCCAGCAGCCCCCCGGGAGGGCGGCAAGAGACCCAGTACTTC	CASSPPGGRQETQYF
NA	TRBV10-3	NA	TRBJ2-5	14	TGTGCCATCAGTGAGTCACCCGGGCGTGAGACCCAGTACTTC	CAISESPGRETQYF
NA	TRBV7-2	NA	TRBJ2-3	16	TGTGCCAGCAGCTTATGGGGCGGACTCAAGGAAGATACGCAGTATTTT	CASSLWGGLKEDTQYF
NA	TRBV5-1	NA	TRBJ2-3	12	TGCGCCAGCAGGTCTGGTCCGGATACGCAGTATTTT	CASRSGPDTQYF
TRBD1	TRBV2	few	TRBJ2-7	14	TGTGCCAGCAACCGGGACAGGGGCCTCTACGAGCAGTACTTC	CASNRDRGLYEQYF
TRBD2	TRBV19	NA	TRBJ2-3	15	TGTGCCAGTAGGACTAGCGGGGGCATCACAGATACGCAGTATTTT	CASRTSGGITDTQYF
NA	TRBV9	NA	TRBJ2-3	13	TGTGCCAGCACCCCGGGGGGCACAGATACGCAGTATTTT	CASTPGGTDTQYF
TRBD1	TRBV28	once	TRBJ2-1	15	TGTGCCAGCACCGGGGACAGGGGGAATAAAGATGAGCAGTTCTTC	CASTGDRGNKDEQFF
NA	TRBV7-2	NA	TRBJ1-2	13	TGTGCCAGCAGCCCAGGGGACGGATATGGCTACACCTTC	CASSPGDGYGYTF
NA	TRBV4-2	NA	TRBJ2-1	13	TGTGCCAGCAGCCAAGAGGGGGGCAATGAGCAGTTCTTC	CASSQEGGNEQFF
NA	TRBV2	NA	TRBJ1-1	12	TGTGCCAGCAGTGAAGGCAGGGATGAAGCTTTCTTT	CASSEGRDEAFF
NA	TRBV10-1	few	TRBJ1-2	15	TGCGCCACCCAGGGGCCACCCTTCCCACAATATGGCTACACCTTC	CATQGPPFPQYGYTF
TRBD1	TRBV19	NA	TRBJ1-6	16	TGTGCCAGTAGTCCTGACCCCACAGGGGGTAATTCACCCCTCCACTTT	CASSPDPTGGNSPLHF
TRBD1	TRBV24-1	NA	TRBJ1-5	16	TGTGCCACCAGTTCGATCTGGGACAGTAGCAATCAGCCCCAGCATTTT	CATSSIWDSSNQPQHF
NA	TRBV30	NA	TRBJ2-1	13	TGTGCCTGGAGGACCCTCCGGGACAATGAGCAGTTCTTC	CAWRTLRDNEQFF
NA	TRBV7-2	NA	TRBJ1-5	14	TGTGCCAGCAGCTATGACAGTAGCAATCAGCCCCAGCATTTT	CASSYDSSNQPQHF
TRBD2	TRBV6-5	once	TRBJ2-2	15	TGTGCCAGCACTCCCCAGGGACTAGCGAACGGGGAGCTGTTTTTT	CASTPQGLANGELFF
NA	TRBV6-1	NA	TRBJ2-2	13	TGTGCCAGCAGTGAGAAGGCCACCGGGGAGCTGTTTTTT	CASSEKATGELFF
TRBD1	TRBV5-6	NA	TRBJ1-1	17	TGTGCCAGCAGCTTGTGGGGAGGGTCGACAGGGGATACTGAAGCTTTCTTT	CASSLWGGSTGDTEAFF
NA	TRBV24-1	NA	TRBJ2-5	16	TGTGCCACCAGTGATCCCCTTGAGGGGGACCAAGAGACCCAGTACTTC	CATSDPLEGDQETQYF
TRBD1	TRBV2	once	TRBJ1-1	14	TGTGCCAGCAGTGTGCAGGGGGAGGACACTGAAGCTTTCTTT	CASSVQGEDTEAFF
NA	TRBV6-5	NA	TRBJ1-5	14	TGTGCCAGCGGGGGCAGGGCCCCCGATCAGCCCCAGCATTTT	CASGGRAPDQPQHF
NA	TRBV2	NA	TRBJ1-5	13	TGTGCCAGCAATTGGGGCCCCAATCAGCCCCAGCATTTT	CASNWGPNQPQHF
TRBD1	TRBV11-3	NA	TRBJ2-7	14	TGTGCCAGCAGCCCCCAGGGGGCCAACTACGAGCAGTACTTC	CASSPQGANYEQYF
TRBD1	TRBV6-2/TRBV6-3	NA	TRBJ1-1	15	TGTGCCAGCAGTTACGGACAGGGGATCGGATCTGAAGCTTTCTTT	CASSYGQGIGSEAFF
NA	TRBV11-3	few	TRBJ1-1	13	TGTGCCAGCAGCTCTTCATACGACACTGAAGCTTTCTTT	CASSSSYDTEAFF
NA	TRBV7-2	NA	TRBJ2-3	15	TGTGCCAGCAGCTCAGCCGCGGAGCGCACAGATACGCAGTATTTT	CASSSAAERTDTQYF
NA	TRBV28	NA	TRBJ1-1	11	TGTGCCAGCAGTCTCTCCCGAGAAGCTTTCTTT	CASSLSREAFF
NA	TRBV3-1/TRBV3-2	NA	TRBJ2-3	16	TGTGCCAGCAGCCAAAAGGGGGGCGGGCTTTTAGATACGCAGTATTTT	CASSQKGGGLLDTQYF
NA	TRBV18	NA	TRBJ1-3	17	TGTGCCAGCTCACCTCGGGTAGACCTACGCTCTGGAAACACCATATATTTT	CASSPRVDLRSGNTIYF
NA	TRBV6-5	NA	TRBJ1-1	12	TGTGCCAGCAATTCGGGGGTGACTGAAGCTTTCTTT	CASNSGVTEAFF
NA	TRBV27	NA	TRBJ2-1	17	TGTGCCAGCAGTCCCCACCCGAGGGATCTAAGGGACAATGAGCAGTTCTTC	CASSPHPRDLRDNEQFF
NA	TRBV4-2	NA	TRBJ1-2	15	TGTGCCAGCAGCCAAGAGTTCGGGGATACGGGCGGCTACACCTTC	CASSQEFGDTGGYTF
NA	TRBV18	NA	TRBJ1-1	13	TGTGCCAGCTCACCACCCCGGGGGGGTGAAGCTTTCTTT	CASSPPRGGEAFF
TRBD1	TRBV18	NA	TRBJ2-7	16	TGTGCCAGCTCATTTTCCGGGACAGGGAGGTCGTACGAGCAGTACTTC	CASSFSGTGRSYEQYF
NA	TRBV5-6	NA	TRBJ2-5	15	TGTGCCAGCAGCTCCGAGGGGGGAGGGGAAGAGACCCAGTACTTC	CASSSEGGGEETQYF
TRBD1	TRBV18	NA	TRBJ1-6	15	TGTGCCAGCTCACCTTTACAGGGGGCCGAGTCACCCCTCCACTTT	CASSPLQGAESPLHF
TRBD1	TRBV19	NA	TRBJ1-5	15	TGTGCCAGTATCCTGGACAGGAATAGCAATCAGCCCCAGCATTTT	CASILDRNSNQPQHF
NA	TRBV19	NA	TRBJ2-3	16	TGTGCCAGTAGTACGACCAGGGAGCCCCCGAGGGATACGCAGTATTTT	CASSTTREPPRDTQYF